The clone carrying this T cell receptor (beta chain) was recorded a few times. Its antigen is unidentified. The data were taken from a study of blood T cells in healthy people across ages. Study observations and caveats: Estimates drawn from one million T cells were deemed to understate diversity. Relative to aged donors, long-lived donors carried more naive CD4+ cells and displayed higher diversity.

A sample-barcoded 5' primer and a J-beta primer mix were used in a second PCR of about 7 to 11 cycles. TCRdb called the 5' RACE reads again in MiXCR, with one record for every CDR3 protein. The sample shows 550,000 to 800,000 distinct CDR3 sequences, under 25% of them seen only once. CDR1 and CDR2 from the germline V gene are SNHLY and FYNNEI. CDR3 length equals 15 residues. The ends were cut back, 1 base at V and 1 base at J, with 10 bases in the middle. Material: blood. The TCR originated in an older man in good health. V usage is TRBV2 and J usage is TRBJ1-1; D is unclear. DNA for the CDR3: TGTGCCAGCAGTGAAGAGCTGGGCACGAACACTGAAGCTTTCTTT. This encodes CASSEELGTNTEAFF.